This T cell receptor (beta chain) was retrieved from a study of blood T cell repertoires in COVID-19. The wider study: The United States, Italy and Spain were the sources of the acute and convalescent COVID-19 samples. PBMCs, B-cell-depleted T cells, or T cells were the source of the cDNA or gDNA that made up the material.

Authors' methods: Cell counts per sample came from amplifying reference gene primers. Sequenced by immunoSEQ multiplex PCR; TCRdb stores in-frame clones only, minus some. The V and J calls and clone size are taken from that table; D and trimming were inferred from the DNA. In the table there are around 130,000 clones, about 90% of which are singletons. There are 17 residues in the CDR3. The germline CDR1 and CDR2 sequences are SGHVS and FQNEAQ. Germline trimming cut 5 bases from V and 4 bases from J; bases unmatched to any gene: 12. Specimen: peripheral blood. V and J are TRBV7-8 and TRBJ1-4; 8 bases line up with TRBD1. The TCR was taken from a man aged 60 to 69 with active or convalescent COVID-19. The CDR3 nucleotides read TGTGCCAGCAGCCAGAGGGGGGGGACAGGCTATAATGAAAAACTGTTTTTT. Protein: CASSQRGGTGYNEKLFF. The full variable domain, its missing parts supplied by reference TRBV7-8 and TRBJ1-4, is GAGVSQSPRYKVAKRGQDVALRCDPISGHVSLFWYQQALGQGPEFLTYFQNEAQLDKSGLPSDRFFAERPEGSVSTLKIQRTQQEDSAVYLCASSQRGGTGYNEKLFFGSGTQLSVL.